This T cell receptor (beta chain) derives from a study of vaccination and CD4 T cells after COVID-19. The germline V gene has CDR1 SQVTM and CDR2 ANQGSEA. V trimming: 6 bases; J trimming: 7 bases; junction bases outside the gene matches: 5. This CDR3 has 13 residues. Treatment of the sample: approximately 11-day PBMC culture with coronavirus spike peptide pools or control peptides (ViraFEST assay). With the Oncomine TCR Beta short-read assay, DNA from cultured CD4+ T cells was sequenced. In TCRdb, the PCR reads were re-called with MiXCR into one record per CDR3 protein. The sample records 9,500 or so distinct CDR3 sequences, more than 60% being singletons. Comment on this clonotype: Its antigen is unknown.

The J gene is TRBJ1-6, the V gene TRBV29-1, with TRBD1 identical over 8 bases. The sequenced sample consisted of CD4+ T cells from blood, cultured in vitro. This receptor was taken from a human donor who had recovered from COVID-19. CDR3 sequence reads: CSVGQGKNSPLHF. CDR3 DNA: TGCAGCGTCGGACAGGGAAAGAATTCACCCCTCCACTTT.